The sequence of this TCR beta chain was determined in a study of human T cells and chemical hapten exposure. The sample holds a few counts of this clonotype. The time point here: patch test 1, 2 weeks after DPC sensitization. Treatment: therapeutic diphenylcyclopropenone sensitization with weekly scalp DPC. TCRdb recomputed calls from the RACE reads with MiXCR, one row per CDR3 protein. The table lists 180,000 or so distinct CDR3 sequences, 20% to 25% of them singletons. The CDR3 covers 13 residues. V shed 3 bases, J shed 5 bases, and the junction held 3 bases outside the gene matches. CDR1 is ENHRY and CDR2 is SYGVKD in the germline V gene.

The chain is built from TRBV10-3 and TRBJ2-5; 7 nucleotides match TRBD2. The material was whole blood, obtained in connection with sensitization to the hapten diphenylcyclopropenone (DPC). This sequence originates from a woman aged 50 to 60 with alopecia areata. Some clones in this sample may be carry-over from other donors' samples. CDR3 in amino acids: CAISDGREETQYF. In DNA form, the CDR3 reads TGTGCCATCAGTGATGGGAGGGAGGAGACCCAGTACTTC.